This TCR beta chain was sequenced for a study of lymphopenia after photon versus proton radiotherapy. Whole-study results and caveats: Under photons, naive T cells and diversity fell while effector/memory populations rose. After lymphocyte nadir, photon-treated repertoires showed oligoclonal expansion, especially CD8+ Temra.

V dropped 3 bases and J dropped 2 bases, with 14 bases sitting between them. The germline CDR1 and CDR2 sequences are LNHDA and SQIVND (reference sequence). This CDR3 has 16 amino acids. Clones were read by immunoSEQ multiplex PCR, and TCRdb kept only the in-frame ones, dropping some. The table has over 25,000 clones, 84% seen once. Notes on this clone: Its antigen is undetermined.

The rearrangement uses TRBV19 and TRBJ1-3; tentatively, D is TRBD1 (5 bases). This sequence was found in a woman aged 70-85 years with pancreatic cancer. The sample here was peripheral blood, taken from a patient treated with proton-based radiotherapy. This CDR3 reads CASSIQGIQTGNTIYF. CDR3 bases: TGTGCCAGTAGTATTCAGGGTATACAGACTGGAAACACCATATATTTT.